This entry lists 30 T cell receptor beta chains sequenced from one sample in a study of regulatory T cells in long-lasting Graves disease (dated by TCRdb to the early 2020s). The sample's time point label, in plain terms: newly diagnosed GD, antithyroid drugs for less than 3 months. For both TCR sequencing and RNA sequencing, RNA was extracted from PBMCs in TRIzol. The library relied on multiplex PCR. The listed sequencing device is Illumina HiSeq 4000. TCR beta libraries were built with iRepertoire HTBI primers and Arm-PCR amplification of CDR3 regions. TCRdb reprocessed the public reads (quality trimming at Q25 with fastp, clone calling with MiXCR) and kept in-frame beta chains. Identical CDR3 protein sequences are pooled into one entry, listed with their most common genes and DNA. The sample table holds hundreds of thousands of distinct CDR3 sequences, of which 15% to 17% were seen once. The biggest ten clones account for about 24% of the sample.

The sample was peripheral blood mononuclear cells (PBMCs), taken at new diagnosis, from a patient treated with antithyroid drugs. The receptors were sampled from a female donor with Graves disease.

This clonotype was observed a few times. V gene TRBV7-9 combines with J gene TRBJ2-3, with D perhaps assigned TRBD1 or TRBD2 (5 bases each). The CDR3 covers 12 residues. Germline loops: CDR1 SEHNR, CDR2 FQNEAQ (reference sequence). V was cut by 9 bases and J by 6 bases, with 13 bases left in between. CDR3 loop: CASLEGPDTQYF. In nucleotides, the CDR3 is TGTGCCAGTCTAGAGGGGCCTGATACGCAGTATTTT. Full variable domain (remainder filled in from reference TRBV7-9 and TRBJ2-3): DTGVSQNPRHKITKRGQNVTFRCDPISEHNRLYWYRQTLGQGPEFLTYFQNEAQLEKSRLLSDRFSAERPKGSFSTLEIQRTEQGDSAMYLCASLEGPDTQYFGPGTRLTVL.

The sample holds many counts of this clonotype. V and J are TRBV6-1 and TRBJ1-6, with a tentative D call TRBD1 (6 bases). V was shortened by 6 bases and J by 6 bases, with 18 bases between the two germline ends. Germline CDR1 and CDR2: MNHNS and SASEGT. The CDR3 sequence is 16 residues long. The CDR3 loop is CASRTADGQLNSPLHF. The CDR3 DNA reads TGTGCCAGCAGAACCGCCGACGGACAGCTTAATTCACCCCTCCACTTT.

In its sample, this clonotype was seen many times. The chain links TRBV3-1 to TRBJ1-1; no reliable D call. Germline lookup yields CDR1 LGHDT and CDR2 YNNKEL (reference sequence). The CDR3 contains 13 residues. The V gene lost 4 bases and the J gene lost 4 bases, with 10 bases spanning the gap. The CDR3 region is CASSPSRGTEAFF. Here the CDR3 DNA reads TGTGCCAGCAGCCCTAGTCGAGGCACTGAAGCTTTCTTT.

This clonotype was observed at least ten times. The rearrangement links TRBV28 to TRBJ2-1; TRBD2 agrees at 9 bases. CDR1 MDHEN and CDR2 SYDVKM come from the germline V gene. With V trimmed by 3 bases and J by 12 bases, 15 bases remained unmatched. The CDR3 sequence is 16 residues long. The DNA for the CDR3 is TGTGCCAGCAGTTTCCCCGGGACTAGCTGGGGTACAGGGCAGTTCTTC. This translates into CASSFPGTSWGTGQFF.

This clonotype was counted ten times or more. The V call is TRBV6-1, the J call TRBJ1-2, with a possible D match to TRBD1 (5 bases). Trimming cost V 5 bases and J 1 base, with 14 bases left between them. The CDR3 runs 15 residues. Germline CDR1 and CDR2: MNHNS and SASEGT. CDR3 sequence: CASSTGTASNYGYTF. The CDR3 nucleotides are TGTGCCAGCAGTACCGGGACGGCGAGTAACTATGGCTACACCTTC.

The chain employs TRBV20-1 and TRBJ2-3, with TRBD2 matching 7 bases. Trimming at V came to 6 bases and at J to 0 bases, leaving 9 bases not matched to a gene. This CDR3 region has 15 residues. The germline V gene encodes CDR1 DFQATT and CDR2 SNEGSKA (reference sequence). The CDR3 loop reads CSALAGGASTDTQYF. CDR3 nucleotides: TGCAGTGCCTTAGCGGGCGGGGCTAGCACAGATACGCAGTATTTT.

The table lists this clonotype with many counts. J is TRBJ2-2 and V is TRBV30; D is ambiguous. V was shortened by 0 bases and J by 10 bases, with 6 bases between the two germline ends. CDR1 is GTSNPN and CDR2 is SVGIG in the germline V gene (reference sequence). The CDR3 loop spans 11 amino acids. The CDR3 is CAWSVDEELFF. For the CDR3, the DNA is TGTGCCTGGAGTGTAGATGAGGAGCTGTTTTTT.

The gene calls are TRBV24-1 and TRBJ2-1; the D call may be TRBD1 or TRBD2 (5 bases each). The CDR3 covers 13 residues. The V gene lost 2 bases and the J gene lost 8 bases, with 9 bases spanning the gap. The V gene's germline CDR1 is KGHDR and CDR2 SFDVKD. CDR3 loop: CATSDSRGDEQFF. The DNA of the CDR3 is TGTGCCACCAGTGATTCGAGGGGCGATGAGCAGTTCTTC.

This clonotype was counted many times. This chain uses TRBV29-1 with TRBJ2-4; tentatively, D is TRBD1 (5 bases). With 2 bases removed from V and 12 bases from J, the gap between germline ends came to 17 bases. Germline V gene lookup returns CDR1 SQVTM and CDR2 ANQGSEA. The CDR3 has 13 residues. CDR3 sequence: CSVEQGPSDDQYF. DNA of the CDR3: TGCAGCGTTGAACAGGGCCCATCGGACGATCAGTACTTC. The whole variable domain, filled in from reference TRBV29-1 and TRBJ2-4, reads SAVISQKPSRDICQRGTSLTIQCQVDSQVTMMFWYRQQPGQSLTLIATANQGSEATYESGFVIDKFPISRPNLTFSTLTVSNMSPEDSSIYLCSVEQGPSDDQYFGAGTRLSVL.

The rearrangement links TRBV19 to TRBJ1-5; D is possibly TRBD1 (5 bases). Germline assignment: CDR1 LNHDA and CDR2 SQIVND (reference sequence). The CDR3 is made up of 17 amino acids. The V gene lost 3 bases and the J gene lost 1 base, with 16 bases spanning the gap. CDR3: CASSILPTRDSNQPQHF. DNA for the CDR3: TGTGCCAGTAGTATCCTCCCCACCCGGGACAGCAATCAGCCCCAGCATTTT.

This clonotype was seen ten or more times. The J gene is TRBJ1-5, the V gene TRBV19, with D perhaps matching TRBD1 (6 bases). CDR3 length: 16 amino acids. V lost 6 bases and J 2 bases, leaving 17 bases between the germline ends. Looked up from germline, CDR1 is LNHDA and CDR2 is SQIVND (reference sequence). CDR3 nucleotide sequence: TGTGCCAGTAGGAAATGGACAGAGAGGGGCAATCAGCCCCAGCATTTT. Amino acids: CASRKWTERGNQPQHF.

This clonotype was detected a few times. The chain carries TRBV24-1 and TRBJ1-5; possible D gene TRBD1, 6 bases. The V and J ends lost 5 bases and 10 bases respectively, with 14 bases between them. The CDR3 consists of 13 residues. CDR1 and CDR2 from the germline V gene are KGHDR and SFDVKD. The CDR3 reads CATSGAGAGPQHF. DNA of the CDR3: TGTGCCACCAGTGGTGCAGGGGCGGGTCCCCAGCATTTT.

This clonotype showed up many times. The V call is TRBV12-3 or TRBV12-4, the J call TRBJ1-5; 8 bases are shared with TRBD1. This CDR3 is built from 17 residues. Unmatched junction bases numbered 10, after V lost 4 bases and J lost 2 bases. This chain's CDR3 is CASSSGTGVRGNQPQHF. The CDR3 coding sequence is TGTGCCAGCAGTTCAGGGACAGGCGTACGTGGCAATCAGCCCCAGCATTTT.

A note on this clonotype: The junction does not match germline at one end; this may be a read error. The CDR3 here is CASSLGRGTEASF. In DNA form, the CDR3 reads TGCGCCAGTAGCTTGGGCAGGGGAACTGAAGCTTCCTTT. V gene TRBV5-1 combines with J gene TRBJ1-1; tentatively, D is TRBD1 (6 bases). CDR3 size: 13 residues. Looked up from germline, CDR1 is SGHRS and CDR2 is YFSETQ.

The CDR3 DNA sequence: TGTGCCAGCAGCCAAAGGGGAGTTTCGGAGAACACTGAAGCTTTCTTT. This translates into CASSQRGVSENTEAFF. The genes are TRBV7-9 and TRBJ1-1, with a tentative D call TRBD1 (5 bases). Deletions cut 5 bases from V and 1 base from J, with 17 bases between. CDR1 is SEHNR, CDR2 FQNEAQ, per germline (reference sequence). The CDR3 has 16 residues.

This clonotype was detected only a few times. It is unclear where the CDR3 begins or ends on the DNA, so no DNA is shown, and the CDR3 is as TCRdb lists it. The V gene is TRBV27, the J gene TRBJ2-7. The CDR3 totals 14 residues, both ends included. Germline lookup yields CDR1 MNHEY and CDR2 SMNVEV (reference sequence). CDR3: CASSSSQEFYEQYF.

This clonotype was observed a few times. The chain has TRBV5-1 and TRBJ2-1; D gene ambiguous. There are 13 residues in the CDR3. V gave up 4 bases and J gave up 0 bases, with 5 bases separating them. Looked up from germline, CDR1 is SGHRS and CDR2 is YFSETQ. CDR3 nucleotide sequence: TGCGCCAGCAGCCCTAACTCCTACAATGAGCAGTTCTTC. Its translation is CASSPNSYNEQFF. Full variable domain (outside the CDR3, taken from reference TRBV5-1 and TRBJ2-1): KAGVTQTPRYLIKTRGQQVTLSCSPISGHRSVSWYQQTPGQGLQFLFEYFSETQRNKGNFPGRFSGRQFSNSRSEMNVSTLELGDSALYLCASSPNSYNEQFFGPGTRLTVL.

This clonotype has a count of ten or more. The chain recombines TRBV7-3 with TRBJ2-5, with 9 bases fitting TRBD2. Germline CDR1 and CDR2: SGHTA and FQGTGA. The CDR3 covers 18 residues. The junction had 17 bases not matched to a gene; V was cut back by 5 bases and J by 4 bases. In DNA, the CDR3 is TGTGCCAGCAGCCCATCTGGGGGTGGCGGGAGGGCCGGAGAGACCCAGTACTTC. This translates into CASSPSGGGGRAGETQYF.

The table lists this clonotype with many counts. The rearrangement joins TRBV12-3 or TRBV12-4 to TRBJ2-1, with a weak D call TRBD2 (5 bases). V shed 3 bases and J shed 5 bases, with 14 bases lying between them. The CDR3 contains 15 residues. The CDR3 nucleotides are TGTGCCAGCAGTTTGATGTGGGAGAAGCACAATGAGCAGTTCTTC. It specifies CASSLMWEKHNEQFF.

This clonotype was picked up many times. CDR3 protein: CASSLSRDISDTQYF. The DNA of the CDR3 is TGTGCCAGCAGTTTATCGCGGGACATCTCAGATACGCAGTATTTT. The chain recombines TRBV27 with TRBJ2-3; D possibly uses TRBD1 or TRBD2 (6 bases each). With 0 bases removed from V and 4 bases from J, the gap between germline ends came to 11 bases. Germline V gene sequence: CDR1 MNHEY, CDR2 SMNVEV (reference sequence). The CDR3 spans 15 residues.

In this sample, this clonotype turned up many times. One end of the junction varies from germline; a read error may be responsible. The chain carries TRBV5-1 and TRBJ1-6, with a weak D call TRBD1 (5 bases). Germline CDR1 SGHRS, CDR2 YFSETQ. The CDR3 has 18 residues. The CDR3 DNA is TGCGCCAGCAGCTCATACGGGACTTCTACCAGCAGTAATTCACCCCCCCACTTT. Its protein product is CASSSYGTSTSSNSPPHF.

J is TRBJ2-7 and V is TRBV18; TRBD1 aligns across 10 bases. Germline-derived CDR1 and CDR2 are KGHSH and LQKENI. The CDR3 is 14 residues long. Germline trimming cut 6 bases from V and 6 bases from J; bases unmatched to any gene: 8. CDR3 sequence (DNA): TGTGCCAGCTCCCGGGGGACAGGGGCTAGCGAGCAGTACTTC. This gives the protein CASSRGTGASEQYF.

This clonotype was detected many times. The genes are TRBV27 and TRBJ1-1, with 7 bases fitting TRBD1. Trimming cost V 2 bases and J 0 bases; bases outside gene matches: 3. The CDR3 has 15 amino acids. In germline, CDR1 is MNHEY, CDR2 SMNVEV (reference sequence). CDR3 nucleotide sequence: TGTGCCAGCAGTTTAAGGGGGCTCTTGAACACTGAAGCTTTCTTT. This translates into CASSLRGLLNTEAFF.

The genes are TRBV27 and TRBJ2-1, with 15 bases lining up with TRBD2. There are 17 residues in the CDR3. J gave up 6 bases and V 5 bases, and 8 bases lay outside the gene matches. CDR1 is MNHEY and CDR2 is SMNVEV in the germline V gene (reference sequence). The CDR3 sequence is CASSVGLAGGRGNEQFF. The CDR3 region has the DNA TGTGCCAGCAGTGTGGGACTAGCGGGAGGTAGGGGCAATGAGCAGTTCTTC.

This clonotype was counted only a few times. The chain recombines TRBV6-1 with TRBJ2-2; unclear D gene. V was pared by 7 bases and J by 3 bases, with 9 bases between. The length of the CDR3 is 13 residues. Germline-derived CDR1 and CDR2 are MNHNS and SASEGT. The CDR3 region is CASIKGYTGELFF. The CDR3 region has the DNA TGTGCCAGCATTAAGGGATACACCGGGGAGCTGTTTTTT.

In this sample, this clonotype turned up many times. The chain has TRBV3-1 and TRBJ2-5, with 7 bases fitting TRBD2. Germline values: CDR1 LGHDT, CDR2 YNNKEL (reference sequence). The CDR3 runs to 14 residues. With V trimmed by 1 base and J by 2 bases, 1 base remained unmatched. CDR3 bases: TGTGCCAGCAGCCAAGCCGGGGGGCAAGAGACCCAGTACTTC. Its translation: CASSQAGGQETQYF.

This clonotype showed up just a few times. This chain links TRBV20-1 with TRBJ2-1, with 8 bases that match TRBD2. The CDR3 is 21 residues long. With V trimmed by 0 bases and J by 7 bases, 26 bases remained unmatched. Germline assignment: CDR1 DFQATT and CDR2 SNEGSKA (reference sequence). The CDR3 DNA follows: TGCAGTGCTAGAGATTACCGCCTAGCGGGCTTCCGGGGCACGAAGGGTAATGAGCAGTTCTTC. It specifies CSARDYRLAGFRGTKGNEQFF.

The rearrangement links TRBV6-2 or TRBV6-3 to TRBJ1-5, with a tentative D call TRBD1 (5 bases). The CDR3 is 20 residues long. Trimming took off 5 bases at V and 0 bases at J, with 26 bases between the two ends. Germline CDR1 MNHEY, CDR2 SVGEGT. The CDR3 DNA follows: TGTGCCAGCAGTCCAAGACCGGGACTGGGACCATTTTATAGCAATCAGCCCCAGCATTTT. Its protein product is CASSPRPGLGPFYSNQPQHF.

V usage is TRBV18 and J usage is TRBJ1-4; D gene unclear. V was shortened by 6 bases and J by 2 bases, with 13 bases between the two germline ends. CDR3 length: 15 amino acids. Germline CDR1 is KGHSH and CDR2 is LQKENI. This CDR3 reads CASSPRDVTNEKLFF. CDR3 nucleotide sequence: TGTGCCAGCTCCCCCCGAGATGTCACTAATGAAAAACTGTTTTTT.

This sequence joins TRBV27 and TRBJ2-1; TRBD1 agrees at 10 bases. Losses at the gene ends were 0 bases for V and 8 bases for J; bases not matched to a gene: 10. The CDR3 is 17 residues long. From germline, CDR1 is MNHEY and CDR2 SMNVEV (reference sequence). The CDR3: CASSLSIRGQGFHEQFF. CDR3 DNA: TGTGCCAGCAGTTTATCGATTAGGGGACAGGGGTTTCATGAGCAGTTCTTC.